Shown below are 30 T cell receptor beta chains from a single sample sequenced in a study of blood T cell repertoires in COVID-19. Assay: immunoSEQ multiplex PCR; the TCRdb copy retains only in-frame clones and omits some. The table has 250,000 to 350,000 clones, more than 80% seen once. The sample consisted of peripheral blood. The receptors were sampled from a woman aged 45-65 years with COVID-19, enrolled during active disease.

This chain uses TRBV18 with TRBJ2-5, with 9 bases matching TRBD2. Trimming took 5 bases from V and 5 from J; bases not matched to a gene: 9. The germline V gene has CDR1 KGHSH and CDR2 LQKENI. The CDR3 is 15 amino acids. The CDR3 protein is CASSEGAGGSETQYF. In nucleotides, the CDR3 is TGTGCCAGCTCAGAGGGAGCGGGAGGTTCCGAGACCCAGTACTTC. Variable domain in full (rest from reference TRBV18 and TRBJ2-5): NAGVMQNPRHLVRRRGQEARLRCSPMKGHSHVYWYRQLPEEGLKFMVYLQKENIIDESGMPKERFSAEFPKEGPSILRIQQVVRGDSAAYFCASSEGAGGSETQYFGPGTRLLVL.

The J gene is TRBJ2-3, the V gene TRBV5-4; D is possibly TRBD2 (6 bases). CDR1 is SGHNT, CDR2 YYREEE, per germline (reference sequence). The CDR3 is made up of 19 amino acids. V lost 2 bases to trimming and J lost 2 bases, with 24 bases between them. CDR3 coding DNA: TGTGCCAGCAGCTTAGGGGCCCTGGGATTAGCGGACATCACAGATACGCAGTATTTT. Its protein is CASSLGALGLADITDTQYF.

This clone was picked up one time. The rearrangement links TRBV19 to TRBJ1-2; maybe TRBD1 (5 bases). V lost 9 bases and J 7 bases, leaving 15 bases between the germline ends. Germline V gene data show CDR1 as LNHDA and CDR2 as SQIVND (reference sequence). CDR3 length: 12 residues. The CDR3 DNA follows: TGTGCCAGCGCGAGACAGCTTGGTGGCTACACCTTC. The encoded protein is CASARQLGGYTF.

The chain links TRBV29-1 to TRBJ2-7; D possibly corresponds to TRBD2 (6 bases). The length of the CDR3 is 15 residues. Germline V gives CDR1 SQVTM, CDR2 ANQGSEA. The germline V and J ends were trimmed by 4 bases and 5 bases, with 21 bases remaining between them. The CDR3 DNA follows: TGCAGCGTTGGTGGGCCGGGACTCGGGTCCCACGAGCAGTACTTC. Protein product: CSVGGPGLGSHEQYF.

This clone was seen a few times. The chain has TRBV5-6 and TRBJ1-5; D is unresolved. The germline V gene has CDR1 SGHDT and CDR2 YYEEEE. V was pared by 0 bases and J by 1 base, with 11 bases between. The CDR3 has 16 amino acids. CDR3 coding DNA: TGTGCCAGCAGCTTGGCGTCCGGGTACAGCAATCAGCCCCAGCATTTT. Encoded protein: CASSLASGYSNQPQHF.

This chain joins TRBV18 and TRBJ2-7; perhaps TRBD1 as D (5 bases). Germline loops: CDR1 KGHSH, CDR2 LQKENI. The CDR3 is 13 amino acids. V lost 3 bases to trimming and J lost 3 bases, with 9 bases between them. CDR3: CASSPTVSYEQYF. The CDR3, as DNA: TGTGCCAGCTCACCGACAGTAAGCTACGAGCAGTACTTC.

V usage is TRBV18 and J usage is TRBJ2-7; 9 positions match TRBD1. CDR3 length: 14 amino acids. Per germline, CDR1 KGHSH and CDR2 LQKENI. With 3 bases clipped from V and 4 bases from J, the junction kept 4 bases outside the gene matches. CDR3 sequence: CASSPPGQGYEQYF. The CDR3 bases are TGTGCCAGCTCACCCCCGGGACAGGGTTACGAGCAGTACTTC. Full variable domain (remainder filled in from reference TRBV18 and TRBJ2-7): NAGVMQNPRHLVRRRGQEARLRCSPMKGHSHVYWYRQLPEEGLKFMVYLQKENIIDESGMPKERFSAEFPKEGPSILRIQQVVRGDSAAYFCASSPPGQGYEQYFGPGTRLTVT.

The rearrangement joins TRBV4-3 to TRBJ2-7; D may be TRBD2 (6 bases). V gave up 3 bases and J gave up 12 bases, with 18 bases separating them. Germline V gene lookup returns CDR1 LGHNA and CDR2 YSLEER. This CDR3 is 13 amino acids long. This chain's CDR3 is CASSHGTLKRMYF. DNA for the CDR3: TGCGCCAGCAGCCACGGGACTTTAAAAAGGATGTACTTC.

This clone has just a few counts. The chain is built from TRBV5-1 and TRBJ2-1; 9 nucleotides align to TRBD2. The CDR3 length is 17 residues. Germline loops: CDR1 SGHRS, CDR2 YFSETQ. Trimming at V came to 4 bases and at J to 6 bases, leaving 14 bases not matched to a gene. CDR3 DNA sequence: TGCGCCAGCAGCCTACCCGGCGGTAGCGGGAGCATCAATGAGCAGTTCTTC. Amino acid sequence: CASSLPGGSGSINEQFF.

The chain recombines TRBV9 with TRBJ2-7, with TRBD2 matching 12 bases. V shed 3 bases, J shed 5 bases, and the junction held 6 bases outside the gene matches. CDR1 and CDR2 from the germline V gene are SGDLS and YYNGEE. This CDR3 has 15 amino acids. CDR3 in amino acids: CASSGKTSGSHEQYF. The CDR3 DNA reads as TGTGCCAGCAGCGGAAAGACTAGCGGGAGCCACGAGCAGTACTTC.

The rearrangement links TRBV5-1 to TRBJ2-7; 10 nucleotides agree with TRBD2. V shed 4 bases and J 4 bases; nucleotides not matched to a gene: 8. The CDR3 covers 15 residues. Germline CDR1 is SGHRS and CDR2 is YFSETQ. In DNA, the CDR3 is TGCGCCAGCAGCAAAAGCGGGAGGGCCGGGTACGAGCAGTACTTC. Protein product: CASSKSGRAGYEQYF. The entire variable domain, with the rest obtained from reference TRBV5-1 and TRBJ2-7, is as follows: KAGVTQTPRYLIKTRGQQVTLSCSPISGHRSVSWYQQTPGQGLQFLFEYFSETQRNKGNFPGRFSGRQFSNSRSEMNVSTLELGDSALYLCASSKSGRAGYEQYFGPGTRLTVT.

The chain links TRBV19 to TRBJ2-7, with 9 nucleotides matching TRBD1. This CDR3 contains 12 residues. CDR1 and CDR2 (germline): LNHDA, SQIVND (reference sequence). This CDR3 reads CATTGGRYEQYF. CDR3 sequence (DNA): TGTGCTACTACAGGGGGCAGATACGAGCAGTACTTC.

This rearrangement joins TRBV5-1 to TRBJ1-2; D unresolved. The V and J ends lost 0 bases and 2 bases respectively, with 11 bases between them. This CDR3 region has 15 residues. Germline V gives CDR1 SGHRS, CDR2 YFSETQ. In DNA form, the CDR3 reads TGCGCCAGCAGCTTGGCCGATAACAGCAACTATGGCTACACCTTC. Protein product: CASSLADNSNYGYTF.

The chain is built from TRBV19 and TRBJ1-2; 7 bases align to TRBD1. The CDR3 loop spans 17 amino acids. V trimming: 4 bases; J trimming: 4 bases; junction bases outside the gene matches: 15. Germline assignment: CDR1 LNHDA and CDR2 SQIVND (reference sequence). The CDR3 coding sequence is TGTGCCAGTAGTAAGGGACAGAAGGGAGCTAAGGGCTATGGCTACACCTTC. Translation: CASSKGQKGAKGYGYTF.

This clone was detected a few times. This CDR3 is CASSDSTSGKVNEQFF. The CDR3 DNA reads as TGTGCCAGCAGTGACTCGACTAGCGGGAAGGTCAATGAGCAGTTCTTC. The V call is TRBV25-1, the J call TRBJ2-1, with 11 nucleotides matching TRBD2. CDR3 length: 16 amino acids. The germline V gene encodes CDR1 MGHDK and CDR2 SYGVNS. The junction had 7 bases not matched to a gene; V was cut back by 3 bases and J by 6 bases.

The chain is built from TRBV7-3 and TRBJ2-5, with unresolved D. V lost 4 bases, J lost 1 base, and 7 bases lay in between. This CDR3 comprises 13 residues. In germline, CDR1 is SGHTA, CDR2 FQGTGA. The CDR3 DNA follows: TGTGCCAGCAGCTACAGTTTCCAAGAGACCCAGTACTTC. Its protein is CASSYSFQETQYF.

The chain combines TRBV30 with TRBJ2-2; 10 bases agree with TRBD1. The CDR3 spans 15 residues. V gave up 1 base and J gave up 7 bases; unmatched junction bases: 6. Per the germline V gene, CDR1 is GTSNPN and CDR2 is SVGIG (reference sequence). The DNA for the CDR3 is TGTGCCTGGAGTGCTGACAGGGGGCTGAACGGGGAGCTGTTTTTT. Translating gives CAWSADRGLNGELFF.

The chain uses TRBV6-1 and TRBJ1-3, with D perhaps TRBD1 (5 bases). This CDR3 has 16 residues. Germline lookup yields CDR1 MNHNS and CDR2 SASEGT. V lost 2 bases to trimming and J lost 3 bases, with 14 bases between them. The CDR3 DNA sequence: TGTGCCAGCAGTGAAATCAGGGCCGCTGGTGGAAACACCATATATTTT. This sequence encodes CASSEIRAAGGNTIYF.

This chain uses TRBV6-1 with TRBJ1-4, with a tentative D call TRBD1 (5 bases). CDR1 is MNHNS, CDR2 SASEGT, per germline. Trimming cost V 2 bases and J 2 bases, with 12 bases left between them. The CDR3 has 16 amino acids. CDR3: CASSERGAITNEKLFF. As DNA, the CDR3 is TGTGCCAGCAGTGAACGCGGGGCTATCACTAATGAAAAACTGTTTTTT.

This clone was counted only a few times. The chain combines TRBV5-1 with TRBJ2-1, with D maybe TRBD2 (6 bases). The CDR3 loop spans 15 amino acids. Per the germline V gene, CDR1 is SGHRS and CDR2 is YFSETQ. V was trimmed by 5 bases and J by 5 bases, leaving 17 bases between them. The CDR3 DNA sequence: TGCGCCAGCAGGGGGGGATGGTACACTGACAATGAGCAGTTCTTC. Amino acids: CASRGGWYTDNEQFF.

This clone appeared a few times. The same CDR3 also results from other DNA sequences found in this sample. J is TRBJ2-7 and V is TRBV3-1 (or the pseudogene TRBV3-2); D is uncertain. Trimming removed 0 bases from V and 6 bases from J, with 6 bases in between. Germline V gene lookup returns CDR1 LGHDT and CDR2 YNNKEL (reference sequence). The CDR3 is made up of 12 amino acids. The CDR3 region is CASSQDSREQYF. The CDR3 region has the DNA TGTGCCAGCAGCCAAGATAGCCGCGAGCAGTACTTC.

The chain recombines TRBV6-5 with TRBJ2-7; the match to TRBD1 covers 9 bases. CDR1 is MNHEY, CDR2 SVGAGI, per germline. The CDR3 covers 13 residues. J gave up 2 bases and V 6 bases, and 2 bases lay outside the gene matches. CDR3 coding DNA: TGTGCCAGCAGGGGGACAGGGACCTACGAGCAGTACTTC. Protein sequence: CASRGTGTYEQYF.

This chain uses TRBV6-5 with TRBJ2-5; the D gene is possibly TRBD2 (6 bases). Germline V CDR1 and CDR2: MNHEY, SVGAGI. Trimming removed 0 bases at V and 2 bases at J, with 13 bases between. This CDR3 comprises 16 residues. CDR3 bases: TGTGCCAGCAGTTACTCTAGGGGACTGGGGCAAGAGACCCAGTACTTC. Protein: CASSYSRGLGQETQYF.

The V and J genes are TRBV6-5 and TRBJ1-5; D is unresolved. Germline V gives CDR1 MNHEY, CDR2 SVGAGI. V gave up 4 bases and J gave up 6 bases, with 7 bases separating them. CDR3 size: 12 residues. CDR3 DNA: TGTGCCAGCAGTTTCCTAGGTCAGCCCCAGCATTTT. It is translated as CASSFLGQPQHF.

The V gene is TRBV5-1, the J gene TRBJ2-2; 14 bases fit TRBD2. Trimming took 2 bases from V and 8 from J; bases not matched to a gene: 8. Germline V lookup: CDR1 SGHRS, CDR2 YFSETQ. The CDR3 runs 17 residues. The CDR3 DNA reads TGCGCCAGCAGCTTTACCGCAGGACTAGCGGGAGGAGGGGAGCTGTTTTTT. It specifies CASSFTAGLAGGGELFF.

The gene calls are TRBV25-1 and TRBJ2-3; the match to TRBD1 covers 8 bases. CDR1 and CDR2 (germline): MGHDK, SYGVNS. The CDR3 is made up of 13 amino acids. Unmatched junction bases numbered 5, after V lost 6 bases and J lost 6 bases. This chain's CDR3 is CASRGTGRDTQYF. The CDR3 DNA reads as TGTGCCAGCAGGGGGACAGGAAGGGATACGCAGTATTTT.

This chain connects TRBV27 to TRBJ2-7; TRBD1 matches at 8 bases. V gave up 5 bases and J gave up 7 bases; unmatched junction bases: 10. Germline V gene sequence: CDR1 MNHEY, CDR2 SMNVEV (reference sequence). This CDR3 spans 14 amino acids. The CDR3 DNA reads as TGTGCCAGCAGTAGAGGGACAGGCTTATCGGAGCAGTACTTC. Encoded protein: CASSRGTGLSEQYF.

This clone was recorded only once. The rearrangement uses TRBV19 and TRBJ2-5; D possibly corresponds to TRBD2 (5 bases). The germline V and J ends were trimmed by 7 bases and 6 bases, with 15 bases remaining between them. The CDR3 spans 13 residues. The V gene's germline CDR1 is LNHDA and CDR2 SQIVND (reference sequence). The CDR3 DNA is TGTGCCAGTACCGCCCGAGGGTTGAAGACCCAGTACTTC. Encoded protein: CASTARGLKTQYF.

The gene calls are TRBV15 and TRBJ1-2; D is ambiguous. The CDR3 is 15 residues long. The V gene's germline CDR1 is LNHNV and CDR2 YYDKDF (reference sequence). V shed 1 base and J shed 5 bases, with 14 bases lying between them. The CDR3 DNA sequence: TGTGCCACCAGCAGAGTCCGGGATCTAAGTTATGGCTACACCTTC. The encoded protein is CATSRVRDLSYGYTF.

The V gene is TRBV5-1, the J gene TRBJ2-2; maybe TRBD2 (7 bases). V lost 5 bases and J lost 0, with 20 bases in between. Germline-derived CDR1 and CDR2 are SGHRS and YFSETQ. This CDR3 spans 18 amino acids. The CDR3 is CASRPTRGANSNTGELFF. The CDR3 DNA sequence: TGCGCCAGCAGGCCCACTCGGGGGGCGAACTCGAACACCGGGGAGCTGTTTTTT. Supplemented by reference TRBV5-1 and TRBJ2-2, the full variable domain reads KAGVTQTPRYLIKTRGQQVTLSCSPISGHRSVSWYQQTPGQGLQFLFEYFSETQRNKGNFPGRFSGRQFSNSRSEMNVSTLELGDSALYLCASRPTRGANSNTGELFFGEGSRLTVL.